This TCR beta chain was retrieved from a study of CXCR3-negative and CXCR3-positive naive CD8 T cells. Study findings and constraints: Naive CXCR3-negative cells resembled naive CXCR3-positive cells in TRBV-TRBJ usage; memory cells differed.

The CDR3 length is 11 residues. The germline CDR1 and CDR2 sequences are SQVTM and ANQGSEA. In the case of this clonotype: Its antigen is unidentified.

Carrying UMI labels, the TRB cDNA libraries were prepared through 5' RACE. Reprocessing the 5' RACE reads, TCRdb reports a single entry for every CDR3 protein and omits DNA. The listing records about 43,000 distinct CDR3 sequences. The sequencing sample was made of memory CD8+ T cells from blood. The TCR originated in a human donor in good health. Some clones in this sample may be carry-over from other donors' samples. J is TRBJ1-1 and V is TRBV29-1. This chain's CDR3 is CSVDRNTEAFF. Filled out from reference TRBV29-1 and TRBJ1-1, the complete variable domain reads SAVISQKPSRDICQRGTSLTIQCQVDSQVTMMFWYRQQPGQSLTLIATANQGSEATYESGFVIDKFPISRPNLTFSTLTVSNMSPEDSSIYLCSVDRNTEAFFGQGTRLTVV.